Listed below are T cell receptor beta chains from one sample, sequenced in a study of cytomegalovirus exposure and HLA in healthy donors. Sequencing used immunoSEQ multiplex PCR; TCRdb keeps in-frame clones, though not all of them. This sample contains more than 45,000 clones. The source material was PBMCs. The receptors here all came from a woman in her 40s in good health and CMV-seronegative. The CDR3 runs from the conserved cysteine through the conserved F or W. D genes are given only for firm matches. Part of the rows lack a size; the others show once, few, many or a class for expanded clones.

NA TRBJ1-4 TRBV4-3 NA TGCGCCAGCAGCCAAGACTGGCAGATTAATGAAAAACTGTTTTTT CASSQDWQINEKLFF
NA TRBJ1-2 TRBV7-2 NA TGTGCCAGCAGCTTAGAGGGGGGGCAGATCTATGGCTACACCTTC CASSLEGGQIYGYTF
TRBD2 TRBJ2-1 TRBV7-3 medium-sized TGTGCCAGCAGCCCCTCGGCAGGACTAGCGGACAATGAGCAGTTCTTC CASSPSAGLADNEQFF
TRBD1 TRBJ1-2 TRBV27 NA TGTGCCAGCAGTTTATCGCGGGGGACAGGGTGGGGCTACACCTTC CASSLSRGTGWGYTF
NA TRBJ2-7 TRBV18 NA TGTGCCAGCTCACCACCAGGTCGCAGGGGGGCAGCCTACGAGCAGTACTTC CASSPPGRRGAAYEQYF
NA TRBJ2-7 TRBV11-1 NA TGTGCCAGCAAAGACACGGGAGCTACGAAGCAGTACTTC CASKDTGATKQYF
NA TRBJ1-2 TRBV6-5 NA TGTGCCAGCAGTCCAAACCGGGACTTGAACTATGGCTACACCTTC CASSPNRDLNYGYTF
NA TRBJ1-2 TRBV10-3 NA TGTGCCATCAGTGAGATTGAGCGGGGAGGAGGCTACACCTTC CAISEIERGGGYTF
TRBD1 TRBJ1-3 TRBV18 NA TGTGCCAGCTCACCTTCTCGACAGGGAATCTCTGGAAACACCATATATTTT CASSPSRQGISGNTIYF
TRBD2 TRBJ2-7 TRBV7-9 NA TGTGCCAGCAGCGTATCTTCTAGCGGGGGGGCCCCCCACGAGCAGTACTTC CASSVSSSGGAPHEQYF
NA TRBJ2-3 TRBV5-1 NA TGCGCCAGCAGCTCTCACAACAGCACAGATACGCAGTATTTT CASSSHNSTDTQYF
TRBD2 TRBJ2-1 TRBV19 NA TGTGCCAGTAGTTCCAACCTCCGACTAGCGGGAGGGAATGAGCAGTTCTTC CASSSNLRLAGGNEQFF
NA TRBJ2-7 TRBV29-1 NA TGCAGCGTTGAATTCGGCGGCTACGAGCAGTACTTC CSVEFGGYEQYF
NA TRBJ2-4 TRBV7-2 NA TGTGCCAGCCGGGAGCCCCAAAACATTCAGTACTTC CASREPQNIQYF
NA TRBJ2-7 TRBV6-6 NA TGTGCCAGCTTAGCCGGGACACTCTACGAGCAGTACTTC CASLAGTLYEQYF
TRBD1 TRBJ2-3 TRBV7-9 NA TGTGCCAGCAGCCTTGGACAGGGACTGAGTGGGCAGTATTTT CASSLGQGLSGQYF
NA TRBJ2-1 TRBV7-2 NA TGTGCCAGCGCTGGATGGAGCTCCTACAATGAGCAGTTCTTC CASAGWSSYNEQFF
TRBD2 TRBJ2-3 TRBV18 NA TGTGCCAGCTCACCGGGACTAGCGGGGAGACCAGATACGCAGTATTTT CASSPGLAGRPDTQYF